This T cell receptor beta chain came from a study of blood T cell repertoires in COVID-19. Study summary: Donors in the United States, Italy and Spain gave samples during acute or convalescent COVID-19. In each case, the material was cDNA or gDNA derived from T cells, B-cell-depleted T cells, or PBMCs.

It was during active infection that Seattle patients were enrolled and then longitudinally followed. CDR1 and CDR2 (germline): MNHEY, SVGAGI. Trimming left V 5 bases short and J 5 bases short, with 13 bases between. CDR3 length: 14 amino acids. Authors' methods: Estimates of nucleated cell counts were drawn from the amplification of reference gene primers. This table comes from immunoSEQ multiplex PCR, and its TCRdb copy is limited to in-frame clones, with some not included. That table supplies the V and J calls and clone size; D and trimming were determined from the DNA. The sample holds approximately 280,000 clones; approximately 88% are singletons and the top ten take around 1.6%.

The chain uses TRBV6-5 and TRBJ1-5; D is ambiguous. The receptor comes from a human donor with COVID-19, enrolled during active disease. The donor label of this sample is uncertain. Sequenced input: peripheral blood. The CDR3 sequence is CASSPSYTDQPQHF. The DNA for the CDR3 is TGTGCCAGCAGTCCTAGCTACACCGATCAGCCCCAGCATTTT.